This T cell receptor beta chain was sequenced for a study of shared clonotypes between healthy human individuals. CD4+ cells underwent separation, giving CD45RA+ naive and CD45RA-negative memory subsets. The germline gives CDR1 MGHDK, CDR2 SYGVNS. With 5 bases removed from V and 4 bases from J, the gap between germline ends came to 14 bases. The CDR3 sequence is 14 residues long. Details on this clone: What it binds is not known.

Assay runs were performed at deep level. Study processing details: Sequence data from immunoSEQ were junction-only and lacked quality scores; consequently, filtering differed. This table comes from immunoSEQ multiplex PCR, and its TCRdb copy is limited to in-frame clones, with some not included. That table is the source of V, J and clone size, and D and trimming were worked out from the DNA. This table holds approximately 2,300,000 clones, 85% to 95% found once. Study-wide points: Clonotype sharing among donors was expected to depend on sequencing depth.

The chain combines TRBV25-1 with TRBJ2-5; TRBD1 or TRBD2 may be the D gene (6 bases each). The sequence was collected from a man between 18 and 29 years old in good health. Some clones in this sample may be carry-over from other donors' samples. The sample was naive CD4+ T cells from PBMCs. Subset noted: CD45RA+ positively selected. The CDR3 region has the DNA TGTGCCAGCAGTACCAGGGGCGGGGTAGAGACCCAGTACTTC. It codes for CASSTRGGVETQYF.